This TCR beta chain was captured in a study of CD8 T cells in ankylosing spondylitis. Trimming left V 3 bases short and J 4 bases short, with 12 bases between. The CDR3 covers 14 residues. Germline V lookup: CDR1 MNHEY, CDR2 SMNVEV (reference sequence). Study results and caveats: Reports of some motif variants in reactive arthritis synovial fluid and blood predate this one. Enrichment of disease-linked clones was reportedly significant in matched ankylosing spondylitis synovial fluid.

This clonotype was seen more than once but under ten times. Its antigen is unknown. Quantitative 5'-RACE with molecular barcodes produced the TCR beta libraries. TCRdb reprocessed the 5' RACE reads via MiXCR and lists one record per CDR3 protein. The table records approximately 100,000 distinct CDR3 sequences, 20% to 30% of them present only once. This clonotype was sampled from a male donor with ankylosing spondylitis. The rearrangement joins TRBV27 to TRBJ1-2; D is unresolved. Source material: synovial fluid, either unsorted or a sorted T cell fraction (not recorded which). The CDR3: CASSLKVTGYGYTF. The CDR3 nucleotides are TGTGCCAGCAGTTTGAAGGTGACGGGCTATGGCTACACCTTC.